The 13 T cell receptor beta chains below were found in one sample sequenced in a study of radiotherapy plus CTLA-4 blockade in lung cancer. Here immunoSEQ multiplex PCR was the method, and the copy in TCRdb shows in-frame clones only, minus some. Among about 73,000 clones listed, 87% were seen once. This material consisted of peripheral blood, taken from a patient treated with radiotherapy plus ipilimumab. Receptors originate from a human donor with non-small cell lung cancer that progressed on radiotherapy plus ipilimumab.

V is TRBV19 and J is TRBJ1-2, with D possibly matching TRBD1 (5 bases). CDR3 length: 14 amino acids. Trimming shortened V by 5 bases and J by 2 bases, and 12 bases separated the two germline ends. Germline V gene data show CDR1 as LNHDA and CDR2 as SQIVND (reference sequence). DNA of the CDR3: TGTGCCAGTAGTCTGACGGGACGGAACTATGGCTACACCTTC. This sequence encodes CASSLTGRNYGYTF.

The chain combines TRBV7-9 with TRBJ2-2; D is perhaps TRBD2 (6 bases). The germline V and J ends were trimmed by 5 bases and 3 bases, with 13 bases remaining between them. The CDR3 has 15 residues. Germline V lookup: CDR1 SEHNR, CDR2 FQNEAQ (reference sequence). The CDR3 spells CASSVIAVYTGELFF. CDR3 DNA: TGTGCCAGCAGCGTAATAGCGGTATACACCGGGGAGCTGTTTTTT.

The genes are TRBV28 and TRBJ1-1; no clear D gene. The V gene lost 7 bases and the J gene lost 2 bases, with 5 bases spanning the gap. The CDR3 covers 11 residues. Germline loops: CDR1 MDHEN, CDR2 SYDVKM. Written as DNA, the CDR3 is TGTGCCAGCACCATTAACACTGAAGCTTTCTTT. This gives the protein CASTINTEAFF.

Here the CDR3 DNA reads TGTGCCAGCAGTGTTGGCAGTGCTTTATTTACCACTGAAGCTTTCTTT. Its protein is CASSVGSALFTTEAFF. The V gene is TRBV6-1, the J gene TRBJ1-1, with unresolved D. The germline V and J ends were trimmed by 4 bases and 4 bases, with 19 bases remaining between them. The CDR3 is made up of 16 amino acids. The germline gives CDR1 MNHNS, CDR2 SASEGT.

CDR3 sequence (DNA): TGTGCCAGCACCGCTGAGGGGGCCTCCAAAAACATTCAGTACTTC. Residues: CASTAEGASKNIQYF. The rearrangement joins TRBV28 to TRBJ2-4, with 7 bases that match TRBD1. The J segment lost 2 bases and the V segment lost 7 bases, leaving 8 bases of the junction unmatched. This CDR3 contains 15 residues. The germline CDR1 and CDR2 sequences are MDHEN and SYDVKM.

The CDR3 region has the DNA TGTGCCAGCAGTTACTCGCTCACAGGGGAGTTGAATGAGCAGTTCTTC. Amino acids: CASSYSLTGELNEQFF. The V and J genes are TRBV6-5 and TRBJ2-1; 7 nucleotides align to TRBD1. The V gene end was trimmed by 0 bases and the J gene end by 7 bases; junction bases not matched to a gene: 9. This CDR3 has 16 residues. CDR1 and CDR2 from the germline V gene are MNHEY and SVGAGI.

The chain recombines TRBV28 with TRBJ2-3, with a tentative D call TRBD1 (6 bases). Germline V gene sequence: CDR1 MDHEN, CDR2 SYDVKM. The V gene lost 5 bases and the J gene lost 6 bases, with 15 bases spanning the gap. There are 14 residues in the CDR3. The CDR3: CASSRTGLADTQYF. The CDR3, as DNA: TGTGCCAGCAGTAGAACAGGGTTAGCCGATACGCAGTATTTT.

This clone has only one observation. The V and J genes are TRBV5-4 and TRBJ2-3; 8 nucleotides align to TRBD1. CDR3 length equals 14 residues. V lost 4 bases and J lost 7; bases outside the gene matches: 8. Looked up from germline, CDR1 is SGHNT and CDR2 is YYREEE (reference sequence). CDR3 sequence (DNA): TGTGCCAGCAGCCAGGGACAGGACGCACATACGCAGTATTTT. As protein: CASSQGQDAHTQYF.

V gene TRBV6-6 combines with J gene TRBJ1-2; 7 bases are a match to TRBD1. The CDR3 covers 14 residues. V trimming: 6 bases; J trimming: 3 bases; junction bases outside the gene matches: 7. CDR1 and CDR2 from the germline V gene are MNHNY and SVGAGI (reference sequence). This chain's CDR3 is CASSKGQEHYGYTF. CDR3 bases: TGTGCCAGCAGCAAAGGACAGGAACACTATGGCTACACCTTC.

In this sample, this clone turned up a few times. The V gene is TRBV6-1, the J gene TRBJ2-1; unclear D gene. The CDR3 runs to 14 residues. Germline CDR1 and CDR2: MNHNS and SASEGT. V dropped 7 bases and J dropped 3 bases, with 13 bases sitting between them. This CDR3 is CASTVRQLYNEQFF. Here the CDR3 DNA reads TGTGCCAGCACAGTCCGACAACTCTACAATGAGCAGTTCTTC.

This chain links TRBV5-1 with TRBJ1-2, with TRBD1 matching 9 bases. CDR3 size: 17 residues. The germline V gene encodes CDR1 SGHRS and CDR2 YFSETQ. Trimming took 4 bases from V and 4 from J; bases not matched to a gene: 14. Here the CDR3 DNA reads TGCGCCAGCAGCCCCGGGACAGGGATATCAGTTAGCTATGGCTACACCTTC. Its translation is CASSPGTGISVSYGYTF.

This sequence joins TRBV5-8 and TRBJ1-5, with 9 nucleotides matching TRBD1. The CDR3 totals 16 residues. Germline trimming cut 4 bases from V and 4 bases from J; bases unmatched to any gene: 9. Germline CDR1 is SGHTS and CDR2 is YDEGEE. The CDR3 loop reads CASSGGDRVTNQPQHF. The DNA for the CDR3 is TGTGCCAGCAGCGGGGGGGACAGGGTCACAAATCAGCCCCAGCATTTT.

V gene TRBV7-8 combines with J gene TRBJ2-3, with D perhaps TRBD1 or TRBD2 (5 bases each). The CDR3 runs 16 residues. The germline V gene has CDR1 SGHVS and CDR2 FQNEAQ. CDR3 region: CNLSERPPAWGDTQYF. In DNA form, the CDR3 reads TGTAACTTGTCGGAGCGGCCTCCGGCCTGGGGCGATACGCAGTATTTT.